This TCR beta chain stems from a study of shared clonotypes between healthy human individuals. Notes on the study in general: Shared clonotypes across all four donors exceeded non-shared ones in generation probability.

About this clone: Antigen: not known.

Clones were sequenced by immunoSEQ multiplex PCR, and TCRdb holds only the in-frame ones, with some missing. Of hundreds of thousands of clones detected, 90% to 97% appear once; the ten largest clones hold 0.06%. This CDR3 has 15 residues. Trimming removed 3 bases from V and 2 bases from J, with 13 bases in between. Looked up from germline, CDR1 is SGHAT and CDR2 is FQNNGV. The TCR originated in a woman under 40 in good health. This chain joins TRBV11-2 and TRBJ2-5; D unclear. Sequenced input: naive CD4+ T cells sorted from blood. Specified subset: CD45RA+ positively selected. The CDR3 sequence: CASSLSLTAQETQYF. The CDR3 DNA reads TGTGCCAGCAGCTTGAGCCTAACTGCTCAAGAGACCCAGTACTTC.